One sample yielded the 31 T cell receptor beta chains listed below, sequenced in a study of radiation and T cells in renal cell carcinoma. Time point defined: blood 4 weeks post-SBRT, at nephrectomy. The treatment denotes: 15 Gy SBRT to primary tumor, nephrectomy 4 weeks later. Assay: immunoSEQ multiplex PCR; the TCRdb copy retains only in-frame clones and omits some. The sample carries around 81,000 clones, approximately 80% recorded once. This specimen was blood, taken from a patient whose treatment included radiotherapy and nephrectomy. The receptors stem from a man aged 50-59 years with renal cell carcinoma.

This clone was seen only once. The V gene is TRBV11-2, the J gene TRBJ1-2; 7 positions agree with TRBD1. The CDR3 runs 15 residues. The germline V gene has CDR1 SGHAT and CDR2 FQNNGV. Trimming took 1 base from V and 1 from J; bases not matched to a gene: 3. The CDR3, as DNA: TGTGCCAGCAGCTTAGTCGGACAGGTTAACTATGGCTACACCTTC. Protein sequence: CASSLVGQVNYGYTF.

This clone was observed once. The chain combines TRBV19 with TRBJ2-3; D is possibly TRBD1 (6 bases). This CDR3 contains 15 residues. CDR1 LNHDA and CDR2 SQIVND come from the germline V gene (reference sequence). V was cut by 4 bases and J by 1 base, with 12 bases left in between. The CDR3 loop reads CASSSQGWGTDTQYF. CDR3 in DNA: TGTGCCAGTAGTAGCCAGGGGTGGGGCACAGATACGCAGTATTTT.

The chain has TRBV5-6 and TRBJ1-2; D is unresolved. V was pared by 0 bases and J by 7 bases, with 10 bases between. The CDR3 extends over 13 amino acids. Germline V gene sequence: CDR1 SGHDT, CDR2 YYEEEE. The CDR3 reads CASSLDGLGGYTF. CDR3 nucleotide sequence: TGTGCCAGCAGCTTGGACGGGTTAGGTGGCTACACCTTC.

The CDR3 sequence: CASSYSRQFEAFF. CDR3 DNA sequence: TGTGCCAGCAGTTATTCGAGACAGTTTGAAGCTTTCTTT. The chain is built from TRBV6-6 and TRBJ1-1; the D gene is possibly TRBD1 (5 bases). With 3 bases removed from V and 7 bases from J, the gap between germline ends came to 12 bases. CDR3 length: 13 residues. Germline assignment: CDR1 MNHNY and CDR2 SVGAGI (reference sequence).

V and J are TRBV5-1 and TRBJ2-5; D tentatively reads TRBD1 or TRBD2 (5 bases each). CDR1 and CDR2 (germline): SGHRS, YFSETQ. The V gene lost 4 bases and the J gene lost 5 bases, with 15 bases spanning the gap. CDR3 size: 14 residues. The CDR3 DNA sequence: TGCGCCAGCAGCCGAGGGTCAGAGGGGGAGACCCAGTACTTC. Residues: CASSRGSEGETQYF.

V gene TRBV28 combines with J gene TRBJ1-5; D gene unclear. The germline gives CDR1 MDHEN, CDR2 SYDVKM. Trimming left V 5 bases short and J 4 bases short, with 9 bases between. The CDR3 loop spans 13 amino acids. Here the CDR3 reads CASSTPGNQPQHF. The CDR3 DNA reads TGTGCCAGCAGTACCCCGGGGAATCAGCCCCAGCATTTT.

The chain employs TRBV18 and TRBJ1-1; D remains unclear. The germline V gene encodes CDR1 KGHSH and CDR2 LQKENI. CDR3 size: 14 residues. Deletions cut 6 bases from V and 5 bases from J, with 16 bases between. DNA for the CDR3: TGTGCCAGCTCCCCCGAGCCCGGTGGGACTGAAGCTTTCTTT. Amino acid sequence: CASSPEPGGTEAFF.

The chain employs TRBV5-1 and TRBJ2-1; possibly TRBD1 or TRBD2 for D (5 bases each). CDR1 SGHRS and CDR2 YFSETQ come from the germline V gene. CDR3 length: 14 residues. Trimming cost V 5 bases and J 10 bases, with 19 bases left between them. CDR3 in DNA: TGCGCCAGCAGTCCCGGGACGCCCGCCCGGGAGCAGTTCTTC. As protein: CASSPGTPAREQFF.

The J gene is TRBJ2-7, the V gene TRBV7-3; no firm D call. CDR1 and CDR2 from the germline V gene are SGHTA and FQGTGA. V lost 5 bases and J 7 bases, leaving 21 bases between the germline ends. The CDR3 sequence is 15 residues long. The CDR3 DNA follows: TGTGCCAGCAGCCCCCGGCTGGCAGGAATCTCTGAGCAGTACTTC. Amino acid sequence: CASSPRLAGISEQYF.

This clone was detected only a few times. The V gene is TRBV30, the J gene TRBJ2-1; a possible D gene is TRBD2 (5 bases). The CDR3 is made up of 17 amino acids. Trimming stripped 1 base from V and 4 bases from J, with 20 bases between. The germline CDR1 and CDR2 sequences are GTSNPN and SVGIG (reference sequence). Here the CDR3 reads CAWSGERTKNPYNEQFF. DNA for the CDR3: TGTGCCTGGAGTGGAGAGCGGACGAAAAACCCATACAATGAGCAGTTCTTC.

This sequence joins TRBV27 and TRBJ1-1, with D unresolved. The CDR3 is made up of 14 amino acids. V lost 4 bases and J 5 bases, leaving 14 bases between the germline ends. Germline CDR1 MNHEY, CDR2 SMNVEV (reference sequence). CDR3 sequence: CASSWGGGGTEAFF. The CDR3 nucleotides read TGTGCCAGCAGTTGGGGTGGTGGTGGGACTGAAGCTTTCTTT.

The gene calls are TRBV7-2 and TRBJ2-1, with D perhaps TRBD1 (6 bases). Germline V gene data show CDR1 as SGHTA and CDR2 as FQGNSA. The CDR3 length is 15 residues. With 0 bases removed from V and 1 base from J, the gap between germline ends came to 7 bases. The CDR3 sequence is CASSLAGTSYNEQFF. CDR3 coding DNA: TGTGCCAGCAGCTTAGCCGGGACATCCTACAATGAGCAGTTCTTC.

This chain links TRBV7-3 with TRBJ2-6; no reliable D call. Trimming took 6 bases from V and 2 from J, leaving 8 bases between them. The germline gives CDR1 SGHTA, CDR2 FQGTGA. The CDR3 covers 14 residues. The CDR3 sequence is CASRPTAGANVLTF. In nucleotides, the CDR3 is TGTGCCAGCAGGCCCACTGCTGGGGCCAACGTCCTGACTTTC.

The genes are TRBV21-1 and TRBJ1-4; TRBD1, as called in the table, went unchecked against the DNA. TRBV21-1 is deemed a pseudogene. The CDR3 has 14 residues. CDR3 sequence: CASKSRTGVGKLFF. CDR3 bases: TGTGCCAGCAAGTCCCGGACAGGGGTCGGAAAACTGTTTTTT.

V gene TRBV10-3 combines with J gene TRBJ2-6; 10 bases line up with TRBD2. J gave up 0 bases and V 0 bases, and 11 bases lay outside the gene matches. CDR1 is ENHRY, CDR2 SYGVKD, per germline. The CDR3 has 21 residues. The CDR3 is CAISESVGLATTRSGANVLTF. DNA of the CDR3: TGTGCCATCAGTGAGTCGGTGGGACTAGCGACGACTCGCTCTGGGGCCAACGTCCTGACTTTC.

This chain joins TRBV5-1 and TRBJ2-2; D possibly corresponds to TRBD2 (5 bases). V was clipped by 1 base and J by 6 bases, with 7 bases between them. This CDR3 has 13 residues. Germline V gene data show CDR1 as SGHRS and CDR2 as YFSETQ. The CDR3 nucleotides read TGCGCCAGCAGCTTGCAAGCGGCCGGGGAGCTGTTTTTT. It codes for CASSLQAAGELFF.

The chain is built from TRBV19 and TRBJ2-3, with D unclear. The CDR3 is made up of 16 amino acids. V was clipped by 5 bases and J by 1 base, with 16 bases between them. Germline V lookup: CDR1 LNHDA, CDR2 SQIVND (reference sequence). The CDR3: CASSPGVGQRTDTQYF. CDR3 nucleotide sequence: TGTGCCAGTAGTCCCGGAGTCGGGCAACGCACAGATACGCAGTATTTT.

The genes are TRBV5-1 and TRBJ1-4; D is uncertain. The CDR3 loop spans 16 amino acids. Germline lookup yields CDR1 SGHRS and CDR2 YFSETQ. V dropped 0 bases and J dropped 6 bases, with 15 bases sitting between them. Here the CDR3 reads CASSLGTWSGDEKLFF. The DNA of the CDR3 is TGCGCCAGCAGCTTGGGAACATGGTCCGGTGATGAAAAACTGTTTTTT.

CDR3 coding DNA: TGCGCCAGCGGGGGACAGGGGTACGAGCAGTACTTC. This codes for CASGGQGYEQYF. The chain has TRBV5-1 and TRBJ2-7, with TRBD1 matching 10 bases. Germline V gene sequence: CDR1 SGHRS, CDR2 YFSETQ. V lost 7 bases to trimming and J lost 4 bases; unmatched junction nucleotides: 2. CDR3 size: 12 residues.

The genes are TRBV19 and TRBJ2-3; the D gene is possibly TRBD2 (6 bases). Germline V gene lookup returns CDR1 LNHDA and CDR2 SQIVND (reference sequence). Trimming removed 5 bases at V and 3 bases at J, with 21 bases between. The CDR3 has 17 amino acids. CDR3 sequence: CASSRGLMGFSTDTQYF. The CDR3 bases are TGTGCCAGTAGTCGTGGACTAATGGGGTTTTCGACAGATACGCAGTATTTT. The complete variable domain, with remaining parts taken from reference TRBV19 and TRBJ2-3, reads DGGITQSPKYLFRKEGQNVTLSCEQNLNHDAMYWYRQDPGQGLRLIYYSQIVNDFQKGDIAEGYSVSREKKESFPLTVTSAQKNPTAFYLCASSRGLMGFSTDTQYFGPGTRLTVL.

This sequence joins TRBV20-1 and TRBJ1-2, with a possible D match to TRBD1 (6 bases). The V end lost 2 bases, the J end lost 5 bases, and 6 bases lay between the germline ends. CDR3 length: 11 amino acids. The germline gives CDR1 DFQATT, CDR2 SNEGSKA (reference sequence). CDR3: CSARTGYGYTF. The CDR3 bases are TGCAGTGCTAGAACAGGGTATGGCTACACCTTC.

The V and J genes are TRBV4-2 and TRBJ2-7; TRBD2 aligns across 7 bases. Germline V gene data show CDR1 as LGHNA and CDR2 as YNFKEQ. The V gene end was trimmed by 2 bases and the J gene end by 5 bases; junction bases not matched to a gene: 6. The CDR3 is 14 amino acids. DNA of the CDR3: TGTGCCAGCAGCCAACGGTTAGCGGGCCACGAGCAGTACTTC. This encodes CASSQRLAGHEQYF.

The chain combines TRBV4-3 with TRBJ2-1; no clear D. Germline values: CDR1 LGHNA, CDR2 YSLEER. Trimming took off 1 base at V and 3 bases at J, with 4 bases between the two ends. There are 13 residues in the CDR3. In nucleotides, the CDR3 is TGCGCCAGCAGCCAAGGGTACTACAATGAGCAGTTCTTC. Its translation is CASSQGYYNEQFF.

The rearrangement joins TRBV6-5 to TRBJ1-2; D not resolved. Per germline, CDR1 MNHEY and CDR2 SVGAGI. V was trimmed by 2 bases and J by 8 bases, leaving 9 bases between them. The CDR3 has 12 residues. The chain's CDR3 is CASSYRVDGYTF. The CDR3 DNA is TGTGCCAGCAGTTACAGGGTAGACGGCTACACCTTC.

Written as DNA, the CDR3 is TGTGCCAGCAGCTTACCGACGGGACAAGAGACCCAGTACTTC. This sequence encodes CASSLPTGQETQYF. The V call is TRBV7-2, the J call TRBJ2-5; possible D gene TRBD2, 5 bases. Germline lookup yields CDR1 SGHTA and CDR2 FQGNSA. V was trimmed by 2 bases and J by 2 bases, leaving 9 bases between them. The CDR3 consists of 14 residues.

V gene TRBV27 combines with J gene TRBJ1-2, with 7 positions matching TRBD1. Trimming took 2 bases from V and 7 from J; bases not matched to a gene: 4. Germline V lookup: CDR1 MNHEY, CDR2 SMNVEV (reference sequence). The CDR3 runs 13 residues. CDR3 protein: CASSLEGATGYTF. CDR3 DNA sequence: TGTGCCAGCAGTTTAGAGGGGGCGACTGGCTACACCTTC.

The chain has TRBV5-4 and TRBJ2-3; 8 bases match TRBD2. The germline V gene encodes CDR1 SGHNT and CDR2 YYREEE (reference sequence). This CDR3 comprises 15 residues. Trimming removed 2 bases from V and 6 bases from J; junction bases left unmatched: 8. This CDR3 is CASSLRSGSFDTQYF. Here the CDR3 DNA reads TGTGCCAGCAGCTTACGAAGCGGGAGTTTCGATACGCAGTATTTT.

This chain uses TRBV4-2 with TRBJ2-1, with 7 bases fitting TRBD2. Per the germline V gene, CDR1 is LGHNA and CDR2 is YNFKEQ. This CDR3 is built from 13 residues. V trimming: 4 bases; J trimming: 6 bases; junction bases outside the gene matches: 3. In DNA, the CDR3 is TGTGCCAGCAGCCCGGGGGGTACCAATGAGCAGTTCTTC. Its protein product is CASSPGGTNEQFF.

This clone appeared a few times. This chain's CDR3 is CASSYGETQYF. CDR3 coding DNA: TGTGCCAGCAGTTATGGGGAGACCCAGTACTTC. The chain couples TRBV6-5 to TRBJ2-5; D gene unclear. The CDR3 extends over 11 amino acids. Germline CDR1 reads MNHEY; CDR2 reads SVGAGI. Trimming pared 3 bases from V and 5 bases from J, leaving 4 bases between.

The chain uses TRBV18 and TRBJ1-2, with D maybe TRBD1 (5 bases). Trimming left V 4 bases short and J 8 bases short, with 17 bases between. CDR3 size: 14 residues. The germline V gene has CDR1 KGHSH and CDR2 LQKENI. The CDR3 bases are TGTGCCAGCTCACGGGACGGCGAGTATGTCGGCTACACCTTC. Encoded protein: CASSRDGEYVGYTF.

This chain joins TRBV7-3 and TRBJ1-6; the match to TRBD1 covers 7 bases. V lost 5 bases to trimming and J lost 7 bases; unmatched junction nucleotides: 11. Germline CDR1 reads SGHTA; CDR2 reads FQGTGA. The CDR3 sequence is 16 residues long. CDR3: CASSPGLGTANSPLHF. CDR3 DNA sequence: TGTGCCAGCAGCCCCGGTTTGGGGACAGCAAATTCACCCCTCCACTTT.